These T cell receptor beta chains were read from a single sample in a study of T-cell reconstitution after alpha-beta-depleted transplantation in children. TCRdb reanalysed the PCR reads using MiXCR and keeps one entry per CDR3 protein. Among approximately 640,000 distinct CDR3 sequences listed, approximately 17% were seen once. The sample in question was PBMCs from the stem cell graft donor, obtained from the stem cell graft. The receptors derive from a human donor who donated a stem cell graft to a child with acute myeloid leukemia. The CDR3 runs from the conserved cysteine through the conserved F or W. The order of the fields is clone size, D gene, V gene, J gene, CDR3 length, CDR3 DNA, CDR3 protein. The D gene is left open where the match is weak. A clone size is listed for some rows: how often the clone was seen (once, few, many), or a class if it is expanded.

clone size: many; D gene: NA; V gene: TRBV20-1; J gene: TRBJ1-1; CDR3 length: 13; CDR3 DNA: TGCAGTGCCGTCGACACGAGGAACACTGAAGCTTTCTTT; CDR3 protein: CSAVDTRNTEAFF
clone size: few; D gene: TRBD2; V gene: TRBV7-9; J gene: TRBJ2-5; CDR3 length: 14; CDR3 DNA: TGTGCCAGCAGCCTAGCAGGACTAGCGGAGACCCAGTACTTC; CDR3 protein: CASSLAGLAETQYF
clone size: NA; D gene: TRBD2; V gene: TRBV7-3; J gene: TRBJ2-3; CDR3 length: 15; CDR3 DNA: TGTGCCAGCAGCCCCGCTAGCGGGGGTGGAGATACGCAGTATTTT; CDR3 protein: CASSPASGGGDTQYF
clone size: NA; D gene: NA; V gene: TRBV24-1; J gene: TRBJ2-1; CDR3 length: 17; CDR3 DNA: TGTGCCACCAGTGACCCTCTCAGGGGGGGTTTTGGCAATGAGCAGTTCTTC; CDR3 protein: CATSDPLRGGFGNEQFF
clone size: many; D gene: NA; V gene: TRBV7-6; J gene: TRBJ1-2; CDR3 length: 15; CDR3 DNA: TGTGCCAGCAGCCCCCTTAGGTCATCTAACTATGGCTACACCTTC; CDR3 protein: CASSPLRSSNYGYTF
clone size: NA; D gene: TRBD1; V gene: TRBV9; J gene: TRBJ2-3; CDR3 length: 16; CDR3 DNA: TGTGCCAGCAGCTTCCCGCGGGACAGGAGCACAGATACGCAGTATTTT; CDR3 protein: CASSFPRDRSTDTQYF
clone size: NA; D gene: NA; V gene: TRBV24-1; J gene: TRBJ2-3; CDR3 length: 15; CDR3 DNA: TGTGCCACCAGTGAGCCCGGGGGCGGTGGAGATACGCAGTATTTT; CDR3 protein: CATSEPGGGGDTQYF
clone size: NA; D gene: TRBD1; V gene: TRBV5-1; J gene: TRBJ2-1; CDR3 length: 19; CDR3 DNA: TGCGCCAGCAGCTCCTTACCGGGACAGGATCCTCTTGGGTACAATGAGCAGTTCTTC; CDR3 protein: CASSSLPGQDPLGYNEQFF
clone size: few; D gene: NA; V gene: TRBV9; J gene: TRBJ2-5; CDR3 length: 13; CDR3 DNA: TGTGCCAGCAGCACCTGGCCCCGGGAGACCCAGTACTTC; CDR3 protein: CASSTWPRETQYF
clone size: many; D gene: NA; V gene: TRBV20-1; J gene: TRBJ1-5; CDR3 length: 16; CDR3 DNA: TGCAGTGCTAGCCCAACAGCGGCTTATAGCAATCAGCCCCAGCATTTT; CDR3 protein: CSASPTAAYSNQPQHF
clone size: many; D gene: TRBD2; V gene: TRBV7-6; J gene: TRBJ2-3; CDR3 length: 17; CDR3 DNA: TGTGCCAGCAGCTGGGGACTAGCGGGTTCGGGGACAGATACGCAGTATTTT; CDR3 protein: CASSWGLAGSGTDTQYF
clone size: few; D gene: NA; V gene: TRBV20-1; J gene: TRBJ2-7; CDR3 length: 17; CDR3 DNA: TGCAGTGCCCCCACTGGGGGGGGGCCGCAACCCCGCTCCGAGCAGTACTTC; CDR3 protein: CSAPTGGGPQPRSEQYF
clone size: few; D gene: NA; V gene: TRBV7-6; J gene: TRBJ2-1; CDR3 length: 15; CDR3 DNA: TGTGCCAGCACCTCCTCGGGGGACCCCTACAATGAGCAGTTCTTC; CDR3 protein: CASTSSGDPYNEQFF
clone size: NA; D gene: NA; V gene: TRBV5-1; J gene: TRBJ2-1; CDR3 length: 17; CDR3 DNA: TGCGCCAGCAGCTTAGGGGGGACAGTAAGCTCCTACAATGGGCAGTTCTTC; CDR3 protein: CASSLGGTVSSYNGQFF
clone size: NA; D gene: TRBD1; V gene: TRBV12-3/TRBV12-4; J gene: TRBJ2-3; CDR3 length: 14; CDR3 DNA: TGTGCCAGCACCCAGACAGGGGGCTCAGATACGCAGTATTTT; CDR3 protein: CASTQTGGSDTQYF
clone size: NA; D gene: TRBD1; V gene: TRBV7-3; J gene: TRBJ2-5; CDR3 length: 14; CDR3 DNA: TGTGCCAGCAGCGCTCCGGGACAGCAAGAGACCCAGTACTTC; CDR3 protein: CASSAPGQQETQYF
clone size: many; D gene: NA; V gene: TRBV25-1; J gene: TRBJ1-5; CDR3 length: 13; CDR3 DNA: TGTGCCAGCAGTGAATATGAGCATCAGCCCCAGCATTTT; CDR3 protein: CASSEYEHQPQHF
clone size: many; D gene: NA; V gene: TRBV20-1; J gene: TRBJ1-2; CDR3 length: 11; CDR3 DNA: TGCAGTGCCCGGGACGTCGACACCTACACCTTC; CDR3 protein: CSARDVDTYTF
clone size: NA; D gene: NA; V gene: TRBV6-2/TRBV6-3; J gene: TRBJ2-7; CDR3 length: 15; CDR3 DNA: TGTGCCAGCAGAGAGACCCGGACAGTTTATTACGAGCAGTACTTC; CDR3 protein: CASRETRTVYYEQYF
clone size: NA; D gene: NA; V gene: TRBV5-8; J gene: TRBJ1-5; CDR3 length: 16; CDR3 DNA: TGTGCCAGCAGCTTGGGGCGGACAGTAGGCAATCAGCCCCAGCATTTT; CDR3 protein: CASSLGRTVGNQPQHF
clone size: few; D gene: NA; V gene: TRBV6-5; J gene: TRBJ1-1; CDR3 length: 15; CDR3 DNA: TGTGCCAGCAGTTACTCCGGAGGGGTGAACACTGAAGCTTTCTTT; CDR3 protein: CASSYSGGVNTEAFF
clone size: many; D gene: NA; V gene: TRBV20-1; J gene: TRBJ2-7; CDR3 length: 13; CDR3 DNA: TGCAGTGCTAGAGTTACAGCCAGCTACGAGCAGTACTTC; CDR3 protein: CSARVTASYEQYF
clone size: NA; D gene: NA; V gene: TRBV12-3/TRBV12-4; J gene: TRBJ2-3; CDR3 length: 15; CDR3 DNA: TGTGCCAGCAGTTTTAGCTCCCAGGGCGCAGATACGCAGTATTTT; CDR3 protein: CASSFSSQGADTQYF
clone size: few; D gene: NA; V gene: TRBV12-3/TRBV12-4; J gene: TRBJ1-5; CDR3 length: 16; CDR3 DNA: TGTGCCAGCAGCCCAGGGGTGGGAGGGGTGAATCAGCCCCAGCATTTT; CDR3 protein: CASSPGVGGVNQPQHF
clone size: many; D gene: NA; V gene: TRBV20-1; J gene: TRBJ2-1; CDR3 length: 11; CDR3 DNA: TGCAGTGGGACTGCCGCGGGGGAGCAGTTCTTC; CDR3 protein: CSGTAAGEQFF
clone size: few; D gene: TRBD1; V gene: TRBV20-1; J gene: TRBJ2-3; CDR3 length: 14; CDR3 DNA: TGCAGTGCTCCTCGACAGGGGGCCTGGGATACGCAGTATTTT; CDR3 protein: CSAPRQGAWDTQYF